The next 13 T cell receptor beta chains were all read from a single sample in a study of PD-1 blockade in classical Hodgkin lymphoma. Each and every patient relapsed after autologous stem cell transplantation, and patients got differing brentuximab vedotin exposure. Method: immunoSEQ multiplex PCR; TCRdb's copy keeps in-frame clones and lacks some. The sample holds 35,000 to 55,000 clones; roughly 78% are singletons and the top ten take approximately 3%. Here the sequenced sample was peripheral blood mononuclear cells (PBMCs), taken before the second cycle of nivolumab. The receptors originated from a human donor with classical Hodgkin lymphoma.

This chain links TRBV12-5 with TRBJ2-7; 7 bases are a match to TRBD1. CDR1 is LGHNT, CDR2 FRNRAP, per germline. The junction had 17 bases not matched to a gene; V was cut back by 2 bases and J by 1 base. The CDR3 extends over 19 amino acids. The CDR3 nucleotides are TGTGCTAGTGGTTTGATTCATTCCCCCCAGACAGGGTGGTCCTACGAGCAGTACTTC. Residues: CASGLIHSPQTGWSYEQYF.

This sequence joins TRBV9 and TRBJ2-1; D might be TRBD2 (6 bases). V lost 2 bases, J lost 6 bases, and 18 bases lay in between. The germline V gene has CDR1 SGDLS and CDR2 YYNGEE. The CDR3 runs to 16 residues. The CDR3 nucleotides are TGTGCCAGCAGCGTGCGCGGGATGTCACCGCTCAATGAGCAGTTCTTC. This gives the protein CASSVRGMSPLNEQFF. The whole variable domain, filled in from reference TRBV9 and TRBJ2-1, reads DSGVTQTPKHLITATGQRVTLRCSPRSGDLSVYWYQQSLDQGLQFLIQYYNGEERAKGNILERFSAQQFPDLHSELNLSSLELGDSALYFCASSVRGMSPLNEQFFGPGTRLTVL.

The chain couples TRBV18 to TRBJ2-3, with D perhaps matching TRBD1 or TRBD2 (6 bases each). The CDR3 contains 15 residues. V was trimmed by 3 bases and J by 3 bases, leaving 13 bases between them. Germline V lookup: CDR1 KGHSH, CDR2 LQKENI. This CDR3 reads CASSPPVGGTDTQYF. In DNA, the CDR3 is TGTGCCAGCTCACCCCCGGTAGGGGGGACAGATACGCAGTATTTT.

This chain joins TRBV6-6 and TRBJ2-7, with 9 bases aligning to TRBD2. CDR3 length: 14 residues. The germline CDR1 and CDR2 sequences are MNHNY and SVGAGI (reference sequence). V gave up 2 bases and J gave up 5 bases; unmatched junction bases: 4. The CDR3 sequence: CASSYGGREHEQYF. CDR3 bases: TGTGCCAGCAGTTACGGCGGGAGGGAACACGAGCAGTACTTC.

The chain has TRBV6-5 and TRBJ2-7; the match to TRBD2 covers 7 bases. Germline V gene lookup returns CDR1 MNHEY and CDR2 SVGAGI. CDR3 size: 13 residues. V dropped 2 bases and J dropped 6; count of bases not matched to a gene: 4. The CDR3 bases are TGTGCCAGCAGTTACCGCCGCGGGGGCGAGCAGTACTTC. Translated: CASSYRRGGEQYF.

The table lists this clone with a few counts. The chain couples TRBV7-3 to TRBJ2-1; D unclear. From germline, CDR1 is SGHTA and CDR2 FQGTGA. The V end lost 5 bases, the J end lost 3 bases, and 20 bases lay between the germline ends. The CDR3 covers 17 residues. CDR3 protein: CASSHGPGNPNYNEQFF. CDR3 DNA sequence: TGTGCCAGCAGCCATGGGCCGGGCAATCCGAACTACAATGAGCAGTTCTTC.

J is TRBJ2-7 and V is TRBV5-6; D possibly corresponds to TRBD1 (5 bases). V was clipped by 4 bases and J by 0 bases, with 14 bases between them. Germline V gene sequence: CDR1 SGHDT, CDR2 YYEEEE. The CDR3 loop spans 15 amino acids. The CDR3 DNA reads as TGTGCCAGCAGCCCCCAGGGTGGAAGCTCCTACGAGCAGTACTTC. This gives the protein CASSPQGGSSYEQYF.

CDR3 bases: TGCAGCGTACGACTCAATGATAATTCACCCCTCCACTTT. It codes for CSVRLNDNSPLHF. The rearrangement links TRBV29-1 to TRBJ1-6, with D unresolved. The germline V and J ends were trimmed by 6 bases and 5 bases, with 11 bases remaining between them. This CDR3 has 13 amino acids. The germline V gene has CDR1 SQVTM and CDR2 ANQGSEA. Based on the CDR3 plus reference TRBV29-1 and TRBJ1-6, the full variable domain is SAVISQKPSRDICQRGTSLTIQCQVDSQVTMMFWYRQQPGQSLTLIATANQGSEATYESGFVIDKFPISRPNLTFSTLTVSNMSPEDSSIYLCSVRLNDNSPLHFGNGTRLTVT.

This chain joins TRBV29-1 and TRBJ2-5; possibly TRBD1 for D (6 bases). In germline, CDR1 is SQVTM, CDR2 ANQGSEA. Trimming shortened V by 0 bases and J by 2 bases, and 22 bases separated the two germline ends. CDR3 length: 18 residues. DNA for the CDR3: TGCAGCGTTGAAGAAGCCCCTTGGGAACAGGGCGGGCAAGAGACCCAGTACTTC. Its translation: CSVEEAPWEQGGQETQYF.

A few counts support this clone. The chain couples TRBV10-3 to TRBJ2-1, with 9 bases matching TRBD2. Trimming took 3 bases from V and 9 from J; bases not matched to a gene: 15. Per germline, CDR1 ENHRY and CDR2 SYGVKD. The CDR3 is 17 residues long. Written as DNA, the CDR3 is TGTGCCATCAGTGAATTTGTAGGGGTAGCGGGGGTTGGTGAGCAGTTCTTC. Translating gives CAISEFVGVAGVGEQFF.

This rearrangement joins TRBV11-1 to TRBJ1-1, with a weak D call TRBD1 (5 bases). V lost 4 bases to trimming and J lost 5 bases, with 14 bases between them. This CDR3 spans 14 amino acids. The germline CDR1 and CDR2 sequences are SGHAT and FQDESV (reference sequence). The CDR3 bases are TGTGCCAGCAGCTCCCAAGCAGGGATAACTGAAGCTTTCTTT. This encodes CASSSQAGITEAFF.

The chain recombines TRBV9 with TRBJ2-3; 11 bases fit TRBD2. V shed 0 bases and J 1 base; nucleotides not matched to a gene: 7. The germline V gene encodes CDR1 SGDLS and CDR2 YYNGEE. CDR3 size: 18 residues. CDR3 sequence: CASSVGLAGWSGTDTQYF. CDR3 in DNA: TGTGCCAGCAGCGTAGGACTAGCGGGGTGGTCTGGCACAGATACGCAGTATTTT.

The CDR3 DNA sequence: TGTGCCAGCAGTTCGGGACTCCCGAGGAGCTACACCTTC. This gives the protein CASSSGLPRSYTF. The chain combines TRBV6-1 with TRBJ1-2; TRBD1 might be the D (5 bases). V was pared by 5 bases and J by 9 bases, with 16 bases between. CDR3 size: 13 residues. Germline-derived CDR1 and CDR2 are MNHNS and SASEGT.